Reported below is one T cell receptor (beta chain). The V gene's germline CDR1 is SQVTM and CDR2 ANQGSEA. This CDR3 has 13 amino acids. The data derive from a study of CXCR3-negative and CXCR3-positive naive CD8 T cells. 5' RACE with UMI labels generated the TRB cDNA libraries. TCRdb reprocessed the 5' RACE reads; each CDR3 protein has one entry and no DNA is given. The sample's table shows thousands of distinct CDR3 sequences. The sample comprised naive CXCR3- CD8+ T cells from blood. Subset noted: CD45RO-CCR7+CD27+CD95- naive CD8+ T cells lacking CXCR3 (TNR3-). The receptor comes from a human donor in good health. Some clones in this sample may be carry-over from other donors' samples. V is TRBV29-1 and J is TRBJ2-1. The CDR3 loop reads CSVVDPTSNEQFF.